Presented here are 24 T cell receptor beta chains from one specimen sequenced in a study of blood T cell repertoires in COVID-19. Some clones are missing from TCRdb's copy, which holds only in-frame ones; the method was immunoSEQ multiplex PCR. The sample lists about 91,000 clones, 88% occurring once. What was sequenced was peripheral blood. The receptors originated from a woman at least 80 years old with active COVID-19.

The rearrangement joins TRBV28 to TRBJ2-7, with TRBD2 identical over 9 bases. This CDR3 spans 15 amino acids. Germline loops: CDR1 MDHEN, CDR2 SYDVKM. Trimming cost V 2 bases and J 3 bases; bases outside gene matches: 5. The CDR3 DNA reads TGTGCCAGCAGTTTAATGGCGGGAGGGTACTACGAGCAGTACTTC. Protein: CASSLMAGGYYEQYF.

This chain links TRBV12-3 or TRBV12-4 with TRBJ2-1; TRBD2 might be the D (5 bases). V was pared by 3 bases and J by 8 bases, with 8 bases between. The CDR3 has 12 residues. The CDR3 loop is CASSLREDEQFF. For the CDR3, the DNA is TGTGCCAGCAGTTTGAGGGAAGATGAGCAGTTCTTC.

The chain uses TRBV29-1 and TRBJ1-4, with D perhaps TRBD1 (5 bases). CDR3 size: 13 residues. The germline V gene has CDR1 SQVTM and CDR2 ANQGSEA. Deletions cut 3 bases from V and 7 bases from J, with 12 bases between. CDR3 residues: CSVDFGGGEKLFF. Here the CDR3 DNA reads TGCAGCGTTGACTTTGGGGGGGGTGAAAAACTGTTTTTT. The entire variable domain, with the rest obtained from reference TRBV29-1 and TRBJ1-4, is as follows: SAVISQKPSRDICQRGTSLTIQCQVDSQVTMMFWYRQQPGQSLTLIATANQGSEATYESGFVIDKFPISRPNLTFSTLTVSNMSPEDSSIYLCSVDFGGGEKLFFGSGTQLSVL.

The chain couples TRBV5-1 to TRBJ2-1, with TRBD2 as a possible D gene (6 bases). V lost 3 bases to trimming and J lost 4 bases, with 11 bases between them. The CDR3 loop spans 14 amino acids. Germline V lookup: CDR1 SGHRS, CDR2 YFSETQ. CDR3 region: CASSSGLFYNEQFF. For the CDR3, the DNA is TGCGCCAGCAGCTCGGGACTGTTTTACAATGAGCAGTTCTTC.

V usage is TRBV5-1 and J usage is TRBJ1-6, with 10 bases fitting TRBD1. The CDR3 length is 16 residues. With V trimmed by 4 bases and J by 7 bases, 8 bases remained unmatched. Germline V gives CDR1 SGHRS, CDR2 YFSETQ. CDR3 nucleotides: TGCGCCAGCAGCCCGAAGTCGGGACAGGGGAATTCACCCCTCCACTTT. Its translation is CASSPKSGQGNSPLHF.

This clone was seen just once. The chain uses TRBV7-9 and TRBJ1-2, with D possibly TRBD1 on 6 matching bases. Trimming removed 4 bases from V and 7 bases from J, with 10 bases in between. This CDR3 region has 12 residues. CDR1 is SEHNR and CDR2 is FQNEAQ in the germline V gene (reference sequence). DNA of the CDR3: TGTGCCAGCAGCTGGGACACGGGTGGCTACACCTTC. The encoded protein is CASSWDTGGYTF.

The chain links TRBV11-3 to TRBJ2-2, with D uncertain. Between the trimmed V and J ends, which lost 1 base and 2 bases, there was a span of 8 bases. The germline V gene encodes CDR1 SGHNT and CDR2 YENEEA. The length of the CDR3 is 15 residues. Written as DNA, the CDR3 is TGTGCCAGCAGCTTAGTCTACCGCAACACCGGGGAGCTGTTTTTT. This translates into CASSLVYRNTGELFF.

The chain uses TRBV4-2 and TRBJ2-7; 11 bases match TRBD2. Germline CDR1 is LGHNA and CDR2 is YNFKEQ. The V segment lost 1 base and the J segment 0 bases; nucleotides outside the gene matches: 8. The CDR3 is 18 residues long. Here the CDR3 DNA reads TGTGCCAGCAGCCAAGGAACTAGCGGGAGTACTTACTCCTACGAGCAGTACTTC. It yields the protein CASSQGTSGSTYSYEQYF.

The chain has TRBV5-3 and TRBJ1-1; D might be TRBD1 (5 bases). TRBV5-3 qualifies as an ORF whose function is uncertain. CDR3 length equals 13 residues. V was clipped by 10 bases and J by 6 bases, with 19 bases between them. DNA for the CDR3: TGTGCCGGCCAACCGAGACAGTACGCTGAAGCTTTCTTT. Translation gives CAGQPRQYAEAFF.

This clone has more than one count but fewer than ten. This chain joins TRBV5-1 and TRBJ2-3, with TRBD2 matching 12 bases. This CDR3 is 16 amino acids long. Trimming took 4 bases from V and 3 from J; bases not matched to a gene: 6. Germline V gene lookup returns CDR1 SGHRS and CDR2 YFSETQ. The CDR3 loop reads CASSPGGLAGTDTQYF. The CDR3 DNA follows: TGCGCCAGCAGCCCGGGGGGACTAGCGGGTACAGATACGCAGTATTTT. The full variable domain, with the rest looked up from reference TRBV5-1 and TRBJ2-3, is KAGVTQTPRYLIKTRGQQVTLSCSPISGHRSVSWYQQTPGQGLQFLFEYFSETQRNKGNFPGRFSGRQFSNSRSEMNVSTLELGDSALYLCASSPGGLAGTDTQYFGPGTRLTVL.

V and J are TRBV28 and TRBJ1-4; the match to TRBD1 covers 10 bases. The CDR3 runs to 16 residues. Germline V gives CDR1 MDHEN, CDR2 SYDVKM. V dropped 6 bases and J dropped 2; count of bases not matched to a gene: 6. This chain's CDR3 is CASSGTGVSTNEKLFF. The CDR3 coding sequence is TGTGCCAGCAGCGGGACAGGGGTTTCGACTAATGAAAAACTGTTTTTT.

V is TRBV7-9 and J is TRBJ2-7, with D perhaps TRBD1 (5 bases). Trimming took off 3 bases at V and 0 bases at J, with 9 bases between the two ends. CDR3 length: 14 residues. CDR1 and CDR2 from the germline V gene are SEHNR and FQNEAQ (reference sequence). The CDR3 sequence: CASSLTASSYEQYF. CDR3 coding DNA: TGTGCCAGCAGCTTGACAGCGAGCTCCTACGAGCAGTACTTC.

The genes are TRBV30 and TRBJ1-2; D is unresolved. V was shortened by 0 bases and J by 11 bases, with 10 bases between the two germline ends. Germline-derived CDR1 and CDR2 are GTSNPN and SVGIG (reference sequence). The CDR3 length is 11 residues. The CDR3: CAWSVGRGYTF. CDR3 sequence (DNA): TGTGCCTGGAGTGTAGGCCGGGGTTACACCTTC.

The rearrangement uses TRBV6-5 and TRBJ1-1; D remains ambiguous. This CDR3 comprises 15 residues. From germline, CDR1 is MNHEY and CDR2 SVGAGI. V shed 3 bases and J shed 0 bases, with 11 bases lying between them. The DNA for the CDR3 is TGTGCCAGCAGTTATCGGAGCCCCATGAACACTGAAGCTTTCTTT. This sequence encodes CASSYRSPMNTEAFF.

The chain joins TRBV19 to TRBJ2-3; 8 bases match TRBD2. CDR3 length equals 14 residues. V gave up 7 bases and J gave up 1 base; unmatched junction bases: 4. CDR1 is LNHDA and CDR2 is SQIVND in the germline V gene (reference sequence). The CDR3 DNA follows: TGTGCCAGTACGAAGACTAGCGGCACAGATACGCAGTATTTT. It specifies CASTKTSGTDTQYF.

This chain uses TRBV2 with TRBJ1-5; no firm D call. Germline V lookup: CDR1 SNHLY, CDR2 FYNNEI. V dropped 5 bases and J dropped 9 bases, with 11 bases sitting between them. CDR3 length: 12 residues. CDR3 residues: CASSTTETPQHF. DNA of the CDR3: TGTGCCAGCAGTACAACAGAGACGCCCCAGCATTTT. Full variable domain (remainder filled in from reference TRBV2 and TRBJ1-5): EPEVTQTPSHQVTQMGQEVILRCVPISNHLYFYWYRQILGQKVEFLVSFYNNEISEKSEIFDDQFSVERPDGSNFTLKIRSTKLEDSAMYFCASSTTETPQHFGDGTRLSIL.

V usage is TRBV24-1 and J usage is TRBJ2-3; 11 bases match TRBD2. Per germline, CDR1 KGHDR and CDR2 SFDVKD. V was clipped by 4 bases and J by 6 bases; unmatched bases: 11. There are 17 residues in the CDR3. DNA of the CDR3: TGTGCCACCAGTGACCCAAGACTAGCGGGAAAACGTGATACGCAGTATTTT. This gives the protein CATSDPRLAGKRDTQYF.

The chain links TRBV11-2 to TRBJ2-3, with 8 bases fitting TRBD1. Germline V gene sequence: CDR1 SGHAT, CDR2 FQNNGV. V lost 5 bases to trimming and J lost 0 bases; unmatched junction nucleotides: 7. The CDR3 covers 16 residues. The CDR3 loop reads CASSARTGLSTDTQYF. As DNA, the CDR3 is TGTGCCAGCAGCGCCCGGACAGGGCTAAGCACAGATACGCAGTATTTT.

DNA for the CDR3: TGTGCCAGCAGCCAGGCGGACTATGAGCAGTTCTTC. Amino acid sequence: CASSQADYEQFF. The chain uses TRBV3-1 (or the pseudogene TRBV3-2) and TRBJ2-1; a weak D match, TRBD2 (5 bases). Germline CDR1 reads LGHDT; CDR2 reads YNNKEL (reference sequence). The CDR3 loop spans 12 amino acids. V was trimmed by 3 bases and J by 8 bases, leaving 8 bases between them.

This clone has a single count. The V call is TRBV18, the J call TRBJ1-1; 7 bases align to TRBD1. The CDR3 contains 16 residues. Germline CDR1 reads KGHSH; CDR2 reads LQKENI. V lost 0 bases and J lost 4; bases outside the gene matches: 8. Here the CDR3 reads CASSPPSTGRGTEAFF. CDR3 DNA: TGTGCCAGCTCACCACCTTCGACAGGGCGGGGCACTGAAGCTTTCTTT.

CDR3 nucleotide sequence: TGTGCCAGTAGTGCCCTCTCGAGCGGGAACACTGAAGCTTTCTTT. This gives the protein CASSALSSGNTEAFF. The chain couples TRBV19 to TRBJ1-1; no firm D call. The germline gives CDR1 LNHDA, CDR2 SQIVND (reference sequence). This CDR3 contains 15 residues. Trimming shortened V by 5 bases and J by 1 base, and 14 bases separated the two germline ends.

This clone has a handful of counts. The chain combines TRBV19 with TRBJ2-7; D unclear. Looked up from germline, CDR1 is LNHDA and CDR2 is SQIVND (reference sequence). The CDR3 is 13 residues long. Trimming removed 8 bases from V and 3 bases from J, with 14 bases in between. CDR3 DNA: TGTGCCAGTCAAGACACAAACGGCTACGAGCAGTACTTC. Translated: CASQDTNGYEQYF. The entire variable domain, with the rest obtained from reference TRBV19 and TRBJ2-7, is as follows: DGGITQSPKYLFRKEGQNVTLSCEQNLNHDAMYWYRQDPGQGLRLIYYSQIVNDFQKGDIAEGYSVSREKKESFPLTVTSAQKNPTAFYLCASQDTNGYEQYFGPGTRLTVT.

In the case of this clone: This specimen includes other DNA sequences encoding the same CDR3. The rearrangement uses TRBV28 and TRBJ2-7, with TRBD2 matching over 8 bases. V was pared by 1 base and J by 4 bases, with 3 bases of the junction left unmatched. This CDR3 region has 14 residues. Germline CDR1 and CDR2: MDHEN and SYDVKM. CDR3: CASSLSTSGYEQYF. CDR3 in DNA: TGTGCCAGCAGTTTATCTACTAGCGGATACGAGCAGTACTTC.

The V call is TRBV4-3, the J call TRBJ2-7, with 7 bases matching TRBD2. The CDR3 contains 17 residues. Germline trimming cut 1 base from V and 3 bases from J; bases unmatched to any gene: 12. The germline gives CDR1 LGHNA, CDR2 YSLEER. The CDR3 here is CASSQALLAENLYEQYF. DNA for the CDR3: TGCGCCAGCAGCCAAGCCCTCCTAGCGGAGAACCTCTACGAGCAGTACTTC.